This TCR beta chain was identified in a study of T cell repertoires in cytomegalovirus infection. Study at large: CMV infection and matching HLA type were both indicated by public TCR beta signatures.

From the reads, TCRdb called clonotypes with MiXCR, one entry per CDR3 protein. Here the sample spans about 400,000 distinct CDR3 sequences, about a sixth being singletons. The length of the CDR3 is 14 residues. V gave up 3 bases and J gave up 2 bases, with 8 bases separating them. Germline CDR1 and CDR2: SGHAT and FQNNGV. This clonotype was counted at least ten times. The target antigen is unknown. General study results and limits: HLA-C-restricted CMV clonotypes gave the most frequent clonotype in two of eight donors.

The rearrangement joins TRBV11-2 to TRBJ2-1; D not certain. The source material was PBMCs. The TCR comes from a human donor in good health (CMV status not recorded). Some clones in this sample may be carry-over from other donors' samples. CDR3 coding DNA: TGTGCCAGCAGCTTCTTCAACACCTACAATGAGCAGTTCTTC. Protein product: CASSFFNTYNEQFF.